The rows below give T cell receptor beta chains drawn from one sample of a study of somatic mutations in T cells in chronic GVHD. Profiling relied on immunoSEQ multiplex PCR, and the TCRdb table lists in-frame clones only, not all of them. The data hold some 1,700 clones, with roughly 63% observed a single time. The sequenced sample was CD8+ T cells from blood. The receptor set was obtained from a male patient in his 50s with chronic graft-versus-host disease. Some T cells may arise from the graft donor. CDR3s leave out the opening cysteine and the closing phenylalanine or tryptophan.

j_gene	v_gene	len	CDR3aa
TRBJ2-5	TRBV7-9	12	ASSSGQSDEDQY
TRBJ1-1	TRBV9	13	ASSGLQGAMTEAF
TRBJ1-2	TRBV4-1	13	ASSQDGGVGYGYT
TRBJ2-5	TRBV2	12	ASSVRTSGETQY
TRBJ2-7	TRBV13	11	ASSFGRAYEQY
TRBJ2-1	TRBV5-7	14	ASSLECLAGGREQF
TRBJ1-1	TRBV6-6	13	ASSYGGGINTEAF
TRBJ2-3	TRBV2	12	ASSDRGGADTQY
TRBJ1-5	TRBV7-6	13	ASSLGGGVNQPQH
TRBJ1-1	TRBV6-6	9	ASSSSGKAF
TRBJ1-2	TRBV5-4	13	ASSSSSGSRYGYT
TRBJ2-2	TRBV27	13	ASSLRGSQAGELF
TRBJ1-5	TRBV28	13	ASSFSGYSNQPQH
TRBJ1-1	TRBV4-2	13	ASSQDGGGSSEAF
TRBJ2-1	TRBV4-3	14	ASSQEGAGGRDEQF
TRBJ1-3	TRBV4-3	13	ASSQEEDRGNTIY
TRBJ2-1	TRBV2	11	ASGDYAYNEQF
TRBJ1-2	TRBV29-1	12	SVEVALANYGYT
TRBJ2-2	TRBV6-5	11	ASSYHFAGELF
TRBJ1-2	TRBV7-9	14	ASSSGDRGLRYGYT
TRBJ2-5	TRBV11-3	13	ASREGGTSSETQY
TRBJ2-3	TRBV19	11	ASREGVGDTQY
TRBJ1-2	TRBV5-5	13	ASSSSGGIVYGYT
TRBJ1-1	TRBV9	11	ASSVAVNTEAF
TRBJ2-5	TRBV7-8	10	ASSLSSGEQY
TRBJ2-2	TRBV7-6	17	ASSLVAGLAGPVTGELF
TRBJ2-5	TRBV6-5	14	ASSFPDRGGRETQY
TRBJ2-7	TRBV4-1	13	ASSQAPGLSYEQY
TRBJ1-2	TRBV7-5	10	ASSLGGSGAT
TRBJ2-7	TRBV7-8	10	ASSLSSGEQY
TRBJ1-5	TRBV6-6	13	ASSYSARVNQPQH
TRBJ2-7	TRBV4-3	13	ASSYDRGFSYEQY
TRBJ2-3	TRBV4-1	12	ASSRGGVTDTQY